This T cell receptor beta chain comes out of a study of identical twins. Findings of the study overall: Alpha sequences out of frame and shared by twins had excess low generation probability. Conclusions were based on cross-sectional statistical analysis, without following the same donors.

Points on this clonotype: Its antigen is still unknown.

There are 15 residues in the CDR3. Germline lookup yields CDR1 WSHSY and CDR2 SAAADI. Deletions cut 8 bases from V and 6 bases from J, with 17 bases between. Via MiXCR, TCRdb re-called the 5' RACE reads, giving one row per CDR3 protein. The top ten clones hold approximately 0.52% of a sample with 500,000 to 650,000 distinct CDR3 sequences, about a fifth of them seen once. The data were also submitted as part of a second study, on yellow fever vaccine responses in identical twins.

Sequencing input: CD4+ T cells sorted from blood. The V and J genes are TRBV10-2 and TRBJ1-6, with a weak D call TRBD1 (6 bases). The clonotype comes from a woman between 18 and 30 years old in good health. The CDR3 loop is CASLDKGGSNSPLHF. The CDR3 DNA reads TGCGCCAGCCTTGACAAGGGGGGAAGTAATTCACCCCTCCACTTT.